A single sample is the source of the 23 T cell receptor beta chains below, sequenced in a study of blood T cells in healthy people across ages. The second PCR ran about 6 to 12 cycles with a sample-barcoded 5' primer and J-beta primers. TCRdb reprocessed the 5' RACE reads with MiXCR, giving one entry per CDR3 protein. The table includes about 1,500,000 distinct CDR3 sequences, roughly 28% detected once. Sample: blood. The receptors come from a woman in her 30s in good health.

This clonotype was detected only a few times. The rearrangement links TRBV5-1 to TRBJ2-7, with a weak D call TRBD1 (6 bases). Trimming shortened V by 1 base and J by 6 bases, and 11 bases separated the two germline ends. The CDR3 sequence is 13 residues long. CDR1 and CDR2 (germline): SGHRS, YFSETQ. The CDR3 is CASSLPPQGEQYF. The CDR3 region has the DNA TGCGCCAGCAGCTTGCCTCCACAGGGCGAGCAGTACTTC.

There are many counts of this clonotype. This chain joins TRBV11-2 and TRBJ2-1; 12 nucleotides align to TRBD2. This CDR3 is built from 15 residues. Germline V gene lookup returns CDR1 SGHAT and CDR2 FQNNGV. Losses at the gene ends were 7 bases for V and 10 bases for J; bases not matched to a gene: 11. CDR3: CASTVDGLAGNEQFF. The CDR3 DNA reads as TGTGCCAGCACCGTTGACGGACTAGCGGGGAACGAGCAGTTCTTC.

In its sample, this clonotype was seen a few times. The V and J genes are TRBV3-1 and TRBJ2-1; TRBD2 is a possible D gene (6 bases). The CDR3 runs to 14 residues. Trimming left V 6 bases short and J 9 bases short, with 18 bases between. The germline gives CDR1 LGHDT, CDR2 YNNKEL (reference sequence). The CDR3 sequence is CASSLGLSGGEQFF. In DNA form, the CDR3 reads TGTGCCAGCAGTCTAGGACTATCTGGGGGTGAGCAGTTCTTC.

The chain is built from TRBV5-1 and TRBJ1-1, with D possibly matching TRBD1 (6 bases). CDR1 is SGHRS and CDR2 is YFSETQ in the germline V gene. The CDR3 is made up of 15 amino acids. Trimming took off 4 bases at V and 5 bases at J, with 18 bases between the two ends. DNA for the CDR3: TGCGCCAGCAGCGATCAGGGGATGTGGAATACTGAAGCTTTCTTT. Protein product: CASSDQGMWNTEAFF.

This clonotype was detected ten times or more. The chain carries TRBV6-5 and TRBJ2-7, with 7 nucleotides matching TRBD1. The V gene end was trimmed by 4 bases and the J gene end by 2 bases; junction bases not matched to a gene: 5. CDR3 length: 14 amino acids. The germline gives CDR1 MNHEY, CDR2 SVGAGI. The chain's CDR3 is CASSLARGPYEQYF. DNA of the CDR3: TGTGCCAGCAGTTTAGCGAGGGGGCCCTACGAGCAGTACTTC.

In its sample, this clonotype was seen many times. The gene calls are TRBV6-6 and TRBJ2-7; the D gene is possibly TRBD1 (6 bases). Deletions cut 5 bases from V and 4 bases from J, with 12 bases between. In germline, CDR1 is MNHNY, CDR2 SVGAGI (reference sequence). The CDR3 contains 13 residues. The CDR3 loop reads CASSRTEGYEQYF. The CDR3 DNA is TGTGCCAGCAGTCGGACAGAAGGATACGAGCAGTACTTC.

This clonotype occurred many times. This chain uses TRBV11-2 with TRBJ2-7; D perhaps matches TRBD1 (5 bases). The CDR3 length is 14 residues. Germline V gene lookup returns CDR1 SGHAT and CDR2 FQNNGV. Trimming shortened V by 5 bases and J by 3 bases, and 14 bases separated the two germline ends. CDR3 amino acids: CASSLMTAFYEQYF. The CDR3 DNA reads TGTGCCAGCAGCCTAATGACAGCCTTCTACGAGCAGTACTTC.

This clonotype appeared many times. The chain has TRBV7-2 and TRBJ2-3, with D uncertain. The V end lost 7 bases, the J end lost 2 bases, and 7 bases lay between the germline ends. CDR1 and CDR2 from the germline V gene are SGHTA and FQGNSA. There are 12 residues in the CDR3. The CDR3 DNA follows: TGTGCCAGCACCATTCTCACAGATACGCAGTATTTT. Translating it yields CASTILTDTQYF.

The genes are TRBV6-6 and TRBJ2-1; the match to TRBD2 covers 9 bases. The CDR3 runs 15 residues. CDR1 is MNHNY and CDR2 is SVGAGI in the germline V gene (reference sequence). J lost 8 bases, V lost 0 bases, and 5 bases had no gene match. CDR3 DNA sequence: TGTGCCAGCAGTTACTCGGCGGGGGGGCCGGATGAGCAGTTCTTC. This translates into CASSYSAGGPDEQFF.

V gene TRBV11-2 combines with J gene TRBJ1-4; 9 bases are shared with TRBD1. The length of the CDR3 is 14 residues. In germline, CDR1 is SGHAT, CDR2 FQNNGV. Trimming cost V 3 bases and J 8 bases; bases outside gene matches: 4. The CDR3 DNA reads TGTGCCAGCAGCTTCGGGACAGGGCCGGAAAAACTGTTTTTT. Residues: CASSFGTGPEKLFF.

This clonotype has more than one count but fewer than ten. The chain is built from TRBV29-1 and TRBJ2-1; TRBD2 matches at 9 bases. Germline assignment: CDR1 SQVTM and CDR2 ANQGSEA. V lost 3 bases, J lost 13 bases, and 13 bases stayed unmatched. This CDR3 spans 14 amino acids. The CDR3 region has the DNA TGCAGCGTTGAGGCCCTGGCTAGCGGGATGTCACAGTTCTTC. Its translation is CSVEALASGMSQFF.

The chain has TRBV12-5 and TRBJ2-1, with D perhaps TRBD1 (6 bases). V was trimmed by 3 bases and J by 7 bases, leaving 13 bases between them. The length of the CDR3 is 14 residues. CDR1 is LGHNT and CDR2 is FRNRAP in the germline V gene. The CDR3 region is CASGFLGGENEQFF. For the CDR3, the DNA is TGTGCTAGTGGTTTCTTAGGGGGTGAAAATGAGCAGTTCTTC.

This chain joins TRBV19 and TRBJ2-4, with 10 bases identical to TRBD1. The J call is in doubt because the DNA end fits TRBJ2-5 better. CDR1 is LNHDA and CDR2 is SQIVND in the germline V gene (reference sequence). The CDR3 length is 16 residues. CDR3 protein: CASSPRDRGFVETQYF. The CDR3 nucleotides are TGTGCCAGTAGTCCCCGGGACAGGGGTTTTGTAGAGACCCAGTACTTC.

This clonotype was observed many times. The CDR3 DNA follows: TGTGCCATCGCCGGGACAGGGGGTGACTATGGCTACACCTTC. Protein product: CAIAGTGGDYGYTF. The chain combines TRBV10-3 with TRBJ1-2, with 11 nucleotides matching TRBD1. The CDR3 is made up of 14 amino acids. The ends lost 8 bases at V and 3 bases at J; junction bases unmatched: 5. Germline CDR1 reads ENHRY; CDR2 reads SYGVKD.

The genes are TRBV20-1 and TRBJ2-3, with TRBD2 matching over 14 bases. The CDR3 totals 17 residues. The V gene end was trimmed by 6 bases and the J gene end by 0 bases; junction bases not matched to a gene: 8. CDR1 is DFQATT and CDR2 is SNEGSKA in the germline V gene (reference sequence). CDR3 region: CSARTSGGYTSTDTQYF. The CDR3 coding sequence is TGCAGTGCGAGGACTAGCGGGGGGTATACTAGCACAGATACGCAGTATTTT.

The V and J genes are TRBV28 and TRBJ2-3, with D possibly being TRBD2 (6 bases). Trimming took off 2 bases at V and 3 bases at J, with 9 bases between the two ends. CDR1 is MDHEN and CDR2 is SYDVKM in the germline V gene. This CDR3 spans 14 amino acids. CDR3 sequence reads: CASSLRRETDTQYF. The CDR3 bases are TGTGCCAGCAGTTTAAGGCGGGAAACAGATACGCAGTATTTT.

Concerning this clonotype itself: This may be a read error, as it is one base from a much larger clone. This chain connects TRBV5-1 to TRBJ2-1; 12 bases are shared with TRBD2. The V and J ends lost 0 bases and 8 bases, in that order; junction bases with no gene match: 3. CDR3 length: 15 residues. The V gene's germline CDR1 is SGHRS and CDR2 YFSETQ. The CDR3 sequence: CASSLASGGADEQFF. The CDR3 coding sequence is TGCGCCAGCAGCTTGGCTAGCGGGGGGGCCGATGAGCAGTTCTTC.

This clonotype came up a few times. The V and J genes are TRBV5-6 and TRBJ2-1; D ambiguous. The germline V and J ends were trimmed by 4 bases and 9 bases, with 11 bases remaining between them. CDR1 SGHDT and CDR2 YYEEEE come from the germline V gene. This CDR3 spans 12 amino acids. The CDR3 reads CASSASSLEQFF. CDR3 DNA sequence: TGTGCCAGCAGCGCGTCGTCTCTTGAGCAGTTCTTC.

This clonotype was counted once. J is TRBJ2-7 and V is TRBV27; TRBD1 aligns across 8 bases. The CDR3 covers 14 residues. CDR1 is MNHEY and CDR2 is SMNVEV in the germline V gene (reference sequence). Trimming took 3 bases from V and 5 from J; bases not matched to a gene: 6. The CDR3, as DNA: TGTGCCAGCAGTTTTCGACAGGGGCCTAACGAGCAGTACTTC. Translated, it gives CASSFRQGPNEQYF.

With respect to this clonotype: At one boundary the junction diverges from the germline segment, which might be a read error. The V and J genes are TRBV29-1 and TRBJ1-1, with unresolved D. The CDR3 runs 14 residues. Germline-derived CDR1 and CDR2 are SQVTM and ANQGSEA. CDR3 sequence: CSGTYTDLNAEAFF. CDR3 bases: TGCAGCGGAACTTATACGGACTTGAACGCTGAAGCTTTCTTT. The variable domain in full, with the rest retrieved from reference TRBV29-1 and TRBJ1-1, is SAVISQKPSRDICQRGTSLTIQCQVDSQVTMMFWYRQQPGQSLTLIATANQGSEATYESGFVIDKFPISRPNLTFSTLTVSNMSPEDSSIYLCSGTYTDLNAEAFFGQGTRLTVV.

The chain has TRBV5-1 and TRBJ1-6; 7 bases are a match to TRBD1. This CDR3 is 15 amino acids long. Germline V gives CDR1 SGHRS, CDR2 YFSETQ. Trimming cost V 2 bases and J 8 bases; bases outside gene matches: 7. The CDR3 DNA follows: TGCGCCAGCAGCTTAGCCACAGGGGATCATTCACCCCTCCACTTT. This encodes CASSLATGDHSPLHF.

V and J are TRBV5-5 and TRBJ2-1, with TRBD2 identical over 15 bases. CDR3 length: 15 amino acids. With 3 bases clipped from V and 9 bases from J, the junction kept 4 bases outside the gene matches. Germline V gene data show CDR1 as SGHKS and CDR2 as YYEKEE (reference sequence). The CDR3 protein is CASSSRTSGRGEQFF. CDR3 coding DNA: TGTGCCAGCAGCTCACGGACTAGCGGGAGGGGTGAGCAGTTCTTC. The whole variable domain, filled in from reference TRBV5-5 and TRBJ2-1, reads DAGVTQSPTHLIKTRGQQVTLRCSPISGHKSVSWYQQVLGQGPQFIFQYYEKEERGRGNFPDRFSARQFPNYSSELNVNALLLGDSALYLCASSSRTSGRGEQFFGPGTRLTVL.

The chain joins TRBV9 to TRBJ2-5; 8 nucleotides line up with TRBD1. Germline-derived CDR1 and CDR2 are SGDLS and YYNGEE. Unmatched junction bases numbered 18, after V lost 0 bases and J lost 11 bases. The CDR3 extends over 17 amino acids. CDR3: CASSVESWQGAGNEQYF. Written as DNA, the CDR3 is TGTGCCAGCAGCGTAGAGAGTTGGCAGGGGGCTGGGAATGAGCAGTACTTC. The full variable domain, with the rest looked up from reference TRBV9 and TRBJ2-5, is DSGVTQTPKHLITATGQRVTLRCSPRSGDLSVYWYQQSLDQGLQFLIQYYNGEERAKGNILERFSAQQFPDLHSELNLSSLELGDSALYFCASSVESWQGAGNEQYFGPGTRLLVL.